This TCR beta chain was sequenced in a study of cytomegalovirus exposure and HLA in healthy donors. In the study overall: As an earlier analysis found, some 180 million T cells yielded around 110 million unique TCR beta sequences.

CDR1 is MDHEN and CDR2 is SYDVKM in the germline V gene. This CDR3 has 15 amino acids. V lost 1 base to trimming and J lost 3 bases, with 10 bases between them. 13 Jbeta primers and 60 Vbeta primers were used for the PCR. The repertoire was sequenced with immunoSEQ multiplex PCR; TCRdb's copy has only in-frame clones and lacks some. The sample includes around 170,000 clones, around four fifths of them seen just once. Findings and caveats of the study: Overall, about 160 TCR beta chains were annotated as cytomegalovirus-associated. In a later analysis, TCR beta V- and J-gene trimming showed a link to a missense DCLRE1C variant. In vitro experiments confirmed that three CMV-associated chains were specific for CMV antigens.

Of note for this clone: Its matching antigen is unknown.

The sequence was obtained from a woman in her forties or fifties in good health and CMV-seropositive. The source material was PBMCs. V is TRBV28 and J is TRBJ1-5; no clear D gene. CDR3 in DNA: TGTGCCAGCAGTTTATTTGGCAGGTTCAATCAGCCCCAGCATTTT. This encodes CASSLFGRFNQPQHF.